A single sample gave rise to the 8 T cell receptor beta chains below, sequenced in a study of technical replicates of blood from a few donors. The repertoire was sequenced with immunoSEQ multiplex PCR; TCRdb's copy has only in-frame clones and lacks some. Counted here are 75,000 to 95,000 clones, approximately 95% occurring once; the ten biggest clones make up approximately 0.26%. Sequenced sample: T cells isolated from PBMCs. The source of these receptors is a human donor in good health.

The chain is built from TRBV18 and TRBJ2-7; D is perhaps TRBD1 (6 bases). The germline V and J ends were trimmed by 0 bases and 2 bases, with 14 bases remaining between them. This CDR3 region has 16 residues. CDR1 and CDR2 (germline): KGHSH, LQKENI. This CDR3 is CASSPPVTGSPYEQYF. CDR3 DNA: TGTGCCAGCTCACCACCTGTAACAGGGTCTCCCTACGAGCAGTACTTC.

The chain couples TRBV19 to TRBJ2-7; D is uncertain. CDR3 length equals 15 residues. The germline V gene has CDR1 LNHDA and CDR2 SQIVND (reference sequence). The V and J ends lost 0 bases and 3 bases respectively, with 12 bases between them. CDR3 in amino acids: CASSIEALGYYEQYF. The CDR3 DNA reads as TGTGCCAGTAGTATAGAAGCCCTAGGATACTACGAGCAGTACTTC.

This chain connects TRBV5-1 to TRBJ1-4; D is possibly TRBD1 (5 bases). There are 18 residues in the CDR3. Trimming shortened V by 0 bases and J by 1 base, and 16 bases separated the two germline ends. In germline, CDR1 is SGHRS, CDR2 YFSETQ. The CDR3 bases are TGCGCCAGCAGCTTGGAGGGACTCAGAGGTGGAACTAATGAAAAACTGTTTTTT. It is translated as CASSLEGLRGGTNEKLFF.

This chain uses TRBV9 with TRBJ2-1, with 7 bases aligning to TRBD1. The CDR3 contains 15 residues. The V gene end was trimmed by 0 bases and the J gene end by 2 bases; junction bases not matched to a gene: 2. The germline CDR1 and CDR2 sequences are SGDLS and YYNGEE. As DNA, the CDR3 is TGTGCCAGCAGCGTAGAGGGGGCGACCTACAATGAGCAGTTCTTC. Translated, it gives CASSVEGATYNEQFF.

This clone was seen a single time. The CDR3: CASSERGNTEAFF. CDR3 DNA: TGTGCCAGCAGTGAAAGGGGAAACACTGAAGCTTTCTTT. V usage is TRBV6-1 and J usage is TRBJ1-1, with D perhaps matching TRBD1 (5 bases). CDR1 MNHNS and CDR2 SASEGT come from the germline V gene. The CDR3 is 13 residues long. V was trimmed by 2 bases and J by 2 bases, leaving 6 bases between them.

The chain is built from TRBV2 and TRBJ2-6, with 9 positions matching TRBD1. The ends lost 9 bases at V and 2 bases at J; junction bases unmatched: 8. The CDR3 extends over 16 amino acids. The V gene's germline CDR1 is SNHLY and CDR2 FYNNEI. This chain's CDR3 is CARGGQGNAGANVLTF. CDR3 nucleotides: TGTGCCAGGGGTGGACAGGGGAATGCTGGGGCCAACGTCCTGACTTTC. Together with reference TRBV2 and TRBJ2-6, the CDR3 gives the full variable domain: EPEVTQTPSHQVTQMGQEVILRCVPISNHLYFYWYRQILGQKVEFLVSFYNNEISEKSEIFDDQFSVERPDGSNFTLKIRSTKLEDSAMYFCARGGQGNAGANVLTFGAGSRLTVL.

The chain couples TRBV4-1 to TRBJ1-3; tentative D call: TRBD1 (5 bases). Deletions cut 1 base from V and 8 bases from J, with 21 bases between. Germline values: CDR1 MGHRA, CDR2 YSYEKL. CDR3 length: 17 amino acids. The chain's CDR3 is CASSQVNWGGRRDTIYF. The CDR3 bases are TGCGCCAGCAGCCAAGTAAACTGGGGCGGTAGAAGAGACACCATATATTTT.

V gene TRBV28 combines with J gene TRBJ2-7; tentative D call: TRBD2 (5 bases). There are 15 residues in the CDR3. Per the germline V gene, CDR1 is MDHEN and CDR2 is SYDVKM. V was cut by 2 bases and J by 1 base, with 12 bases left in between. The CDR3 sequence: CASSLPRTGSYEQYF. CDR3 nucleotides: TGTGCCAGCAGTTTACCCCGGACTGGTTCCTACGAGCAGTACTTC.